These T cell receptor beta chains were read from a single sample in a study of cytomegalovirus exposure and HLA in healthy donors. Measured with immunoSEQ multiplex PCR; TCRdb has only the in-frame clones, and not every one. In the table there are around 150,000 clones, around 81% of which are singletons. The specimen sequenced was PBMCs. Receptor source: a woman aged 35 to 49 in good health and CMV-seronegative. CDR3s include the opening cysteine and the closing phenylalanine or tryptophan. A D gene is named only where the DNA matches it firmly. Size values are once, few and many counts, or a class for expanded clones, and some rows have none.

D gene: NA
V gene: TRBV10-3
J gene: TRBJ1-1
clone size: NA
CDR3 DNA: TGTGCCATCAGTGAACCAGGGGACGGCCTTGACACTGAAGCTTTCTTT
CDR3 protein: CAISEPGDGLDTEAFF

D gene: NA
V gene: TRBV28
J gene: TRBJ1-4
clone size: NA
CDR3 DNA: TGTGCCAGCAGTTCAGACTTAAAACTGTTTTTT
CDR3 protein: CASSSDLKLFF

D gene: NA
V gene: TRBV28
J gene: TRBJ1-4
clone size: NA
CDR3 DNA: TGTGCCAGCAGCCCCCCCATGAGGGGGGGTGAAAAACTGTTTTTT
CDR3 protein: CASSPPMRGGEKLFF

D gene: TRBD2
V gene: TRBV30
J gene: TRBJ2-1
clone size: NA
CDR3 DNA: TGTGCCTGGAGCCCTGGACTAGCGGGAGTGAGTGAGCAGTTCTTC
CDR3 protein: CAWSPGLAGVSEQFF

D gene: NA
V gene: TRBV5-6
J gene: TRBJ2-1
clone size: NA
CDR3 DNA: TGTGCCAGCAGCTTGGGGACTATAAGGGCCAATGAGCAGTTCTTC
CDR3 protein: CASSLGTIRANEQFF

D gene: NA
V gene: TRBV6-1
J gene: TRBJ1-1
clone size: NA
CDR3 DNA: TGTGCCAGCAGTCAATGGGGGGACACTGAAGCTTTCTTT
CDR3 protein: CASSQWGDTEAFF

D gene: TRBD2
V gene: TRBV25-1
J gene: TRBJ2-2
clone size: few
CDR3 DNA: TGTGCCAGCAGTGGGACTAGCGAGAACACCGGGGAGCTGTTTTTT
CDR3 protein: CASSGTSENTGELFF

D gene: NA
V gene: TRBV28
J gene: TRBJ1-2
clone size: NA
CDR3 DNA: TGTGCCAGCAGTTTAAAGCAGGGTTATGGCTACACCTTC
CDR3 protein: CASSLKQGYGYTF

D gene: NA
V gene: TRBV2
J gene: TRBJ1-1
clone size: NA
CDR3 DNA: TGTGCCAGCAGCAGGGAGAACACTGAAGCTTTCTTT
CDR3 protein: CASSRENTEAFF

D gene: NA
V gene: TRBV5-1
J gene: TRBJ2-7
clone size: NA
CDR3 DNA: TGCGCCAGCAGCTTGGGGGTTACGGGCGAGCAGTACTTC
CDR3 protein: CASSLGVTGEQYF